This T cell receptor (beta chain) was retrieved from a study of blood T cell repertoires in COVID-19. Study details: There were acute and convalescent COVID-19 samples, and they came from the United States, Italy and Spain.

Method: immunoSEQ multiplex PCR; TCRdb's copy keeps in-frame clones and lacks some. The data contain under 250,000 clones, 89% of them singletons. The CDR3 has 15 amino acids. V lost 2 bases, J lost 4 bases, and 7 bases stayed unmatched. Per germline, CDR1 SGHVS and CDR2 FQNEAQ. The specimen sequenced was peripheral blood. This chain joins TRBV7-8 and TRBJ1-2; TRBD1 aligns across 7 bases. The receptor comes from a woman between 35 and 50 years old with acute or convalescent COVID-19. CDR3 nucleotide sequence: TGTGCCAGCAGCTTATTACTCCGGGACAGCTATGGCTACACCTTC. It specifies CASSLLLRDSYGYTF.